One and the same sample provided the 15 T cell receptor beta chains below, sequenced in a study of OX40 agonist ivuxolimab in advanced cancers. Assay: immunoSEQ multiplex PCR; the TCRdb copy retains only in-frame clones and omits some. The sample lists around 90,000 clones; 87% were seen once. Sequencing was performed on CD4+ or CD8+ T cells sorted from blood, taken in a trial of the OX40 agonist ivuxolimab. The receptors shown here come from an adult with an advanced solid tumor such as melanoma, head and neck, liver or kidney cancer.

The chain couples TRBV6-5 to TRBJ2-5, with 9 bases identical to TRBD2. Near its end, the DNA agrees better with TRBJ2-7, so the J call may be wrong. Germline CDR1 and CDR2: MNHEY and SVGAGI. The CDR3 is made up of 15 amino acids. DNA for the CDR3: TGTGCCAGCAGCCAAAGGACTAGCGCACACTACGAGCAGTACTTC. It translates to CASSQRTSAHYEQYF.

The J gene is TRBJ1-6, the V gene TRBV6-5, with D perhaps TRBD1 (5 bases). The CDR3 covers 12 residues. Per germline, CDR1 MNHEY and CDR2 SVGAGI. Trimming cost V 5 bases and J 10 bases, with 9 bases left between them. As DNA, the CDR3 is TGTGCCAGCAGTCAGGGCCCATCACCCCTCCACTTT. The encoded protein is CASSQGPSPLHF.

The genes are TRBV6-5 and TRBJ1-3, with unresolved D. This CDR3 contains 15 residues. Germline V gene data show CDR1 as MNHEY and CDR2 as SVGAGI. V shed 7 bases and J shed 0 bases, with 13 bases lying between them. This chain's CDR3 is CASIHRLSSGNTIYF. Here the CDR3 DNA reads TGTGCCAGCATACATCGGCTGAGCTCTGGAAACACCATATATTTT.

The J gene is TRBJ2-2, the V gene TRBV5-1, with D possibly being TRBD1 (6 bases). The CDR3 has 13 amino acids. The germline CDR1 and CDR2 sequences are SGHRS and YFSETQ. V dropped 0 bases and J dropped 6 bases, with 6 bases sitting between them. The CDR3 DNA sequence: TGCGCCAGCAGCTTGGACAGGGCCGGGGAGCTGTTTTTT. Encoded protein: CASSLDRAGELFF.

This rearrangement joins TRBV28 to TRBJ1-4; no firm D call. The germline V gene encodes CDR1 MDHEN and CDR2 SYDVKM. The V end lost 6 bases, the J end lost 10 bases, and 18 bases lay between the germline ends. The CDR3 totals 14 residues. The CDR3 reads CASREPSPRGKLFF. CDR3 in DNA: TGTGCCAGCAGGGAACCCTCCCCTCGAGGAAAACTGTTTTTT.

The CDR3 is CASSQVGRAGEQFF. CDR3 DNA sequence: TGCGCCAGCAGCCAAGTCGGTAGGGCGGGTGAGCAGTTCTTC. The J gene is TRBJ2-1, the V gene TRBV4-3; possibly TRBD2 for D (5 bases). Germline assignment: CDR1 LGHNA and CDR2 YSLEER. This CDR3 comprises 14 residues. Trimming left V 1 base short and J 9 bases short, with 13 bases between.

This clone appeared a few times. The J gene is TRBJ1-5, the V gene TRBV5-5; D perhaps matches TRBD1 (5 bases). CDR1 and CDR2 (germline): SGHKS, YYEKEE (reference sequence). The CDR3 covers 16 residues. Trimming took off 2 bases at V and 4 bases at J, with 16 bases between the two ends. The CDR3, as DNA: TGTGCCAGCAGCTTTATGGGGCTTGAAATAAATCAGCCCCAGCATTTT. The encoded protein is CASSFMGLEINQPQHF.

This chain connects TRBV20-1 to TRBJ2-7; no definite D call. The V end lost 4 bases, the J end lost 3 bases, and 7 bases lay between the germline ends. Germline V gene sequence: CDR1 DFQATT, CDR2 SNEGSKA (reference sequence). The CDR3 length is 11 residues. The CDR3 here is CSATRDYEQYF. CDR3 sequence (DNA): TGCAGTGCTACCCGCGACTACGAGCAGTACTTC.

The CDR3 DNA reads as TGTGCCAGCAGTCCCACGACAGGGACCATGAACACTGAAGCTTTCTTT. This codes for CASSPTTGTMNTEAFF. V is TRBV27 and J is TRBJ1-1; 7 nucleotides align to TRBD1. Germline V gene data show CDR1 as MNHEY and CDR2 as SMNVEV (reference sequence). V lost 5 bases, J lost 0 bases, and 9 bases stayed unmatched. The CDR3 has 16 amino acids.

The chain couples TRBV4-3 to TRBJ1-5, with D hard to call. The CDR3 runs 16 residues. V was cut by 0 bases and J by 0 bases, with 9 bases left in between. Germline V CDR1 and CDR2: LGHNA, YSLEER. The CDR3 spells CASSQDHENSNQPQHF. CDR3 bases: TGCGCCAGCAGCCAAGATCACGAGAATAGCAATCAGCCCCAGCATTTT.

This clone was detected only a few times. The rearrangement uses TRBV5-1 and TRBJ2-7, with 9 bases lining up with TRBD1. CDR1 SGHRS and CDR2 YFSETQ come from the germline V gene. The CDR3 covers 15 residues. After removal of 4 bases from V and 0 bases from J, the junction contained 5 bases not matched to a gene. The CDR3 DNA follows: TGCGCCAGCAGCAGGGACAGGGTGAGCTCCTACGAGCAGTACTTC. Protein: CASSRDRVSSYEQYF.

This chain's CDR3 is CASSTFSANTEAFF. CDR3 nucleotides: TGTGCCAGTAGTACATTCTCAGCGAACACTGAAGCTTTCTTT. This chain uses TRBV19 with TRBJ1-1; D not resolved. Trimming shortened V by 4 bases and J by 1 base, and 10 bases separated the two germline ends. This CDR3 is built from 14 residues. Germline CDR1 is LNHDA and CDR2 is SQIVND (reference sequence).

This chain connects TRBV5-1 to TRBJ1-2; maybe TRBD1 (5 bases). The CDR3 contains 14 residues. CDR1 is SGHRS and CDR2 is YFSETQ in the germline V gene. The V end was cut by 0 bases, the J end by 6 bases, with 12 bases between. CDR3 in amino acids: CASSLDRGSDGYTF. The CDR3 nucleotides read TGCGCCAGCAGCTTGGATAGGGGATCGGATGGCTACACCTTC.

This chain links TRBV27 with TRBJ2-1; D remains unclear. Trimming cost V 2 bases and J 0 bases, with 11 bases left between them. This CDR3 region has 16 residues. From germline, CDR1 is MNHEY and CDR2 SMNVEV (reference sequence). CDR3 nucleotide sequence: TGTGCCAGCAGTTTAACCCTTACAAACTCCTACAATGAGCAGTTCTTC. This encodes CASSLTLTNSYNEQFF.

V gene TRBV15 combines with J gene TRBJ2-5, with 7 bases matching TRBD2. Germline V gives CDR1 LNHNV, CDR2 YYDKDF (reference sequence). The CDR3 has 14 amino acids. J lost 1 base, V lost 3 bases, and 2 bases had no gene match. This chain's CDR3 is CATSRTSSQETQYF. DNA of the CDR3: TGTGCCACCAGCAGGACTAGCTCCCAAGAGACCCAGTACTTC.